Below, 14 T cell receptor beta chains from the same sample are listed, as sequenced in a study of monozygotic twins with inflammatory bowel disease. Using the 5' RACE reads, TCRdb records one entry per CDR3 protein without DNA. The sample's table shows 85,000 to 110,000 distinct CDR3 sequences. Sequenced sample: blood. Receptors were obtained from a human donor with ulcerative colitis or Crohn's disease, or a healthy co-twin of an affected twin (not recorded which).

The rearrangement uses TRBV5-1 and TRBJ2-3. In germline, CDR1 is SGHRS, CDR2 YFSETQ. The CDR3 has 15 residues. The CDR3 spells CASSPDLAPTDTQYF.

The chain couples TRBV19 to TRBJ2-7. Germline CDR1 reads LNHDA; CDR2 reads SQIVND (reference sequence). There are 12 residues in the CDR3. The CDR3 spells CASGETPREQYF. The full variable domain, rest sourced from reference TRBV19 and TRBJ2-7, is DGGITQSPKYLFRKEGQNVTLSCEQNLNHDAMYWYRQDPGQGLRLIYYSQIVNDFQKGDIAEGYSVSREKKESFPLTVTSAQKNPTAFYLCASGETPREQYFGPGTRLTVT.

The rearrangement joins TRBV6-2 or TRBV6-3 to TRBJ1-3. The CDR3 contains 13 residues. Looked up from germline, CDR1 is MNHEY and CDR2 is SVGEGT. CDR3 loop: CATKDSSGNTIYF.

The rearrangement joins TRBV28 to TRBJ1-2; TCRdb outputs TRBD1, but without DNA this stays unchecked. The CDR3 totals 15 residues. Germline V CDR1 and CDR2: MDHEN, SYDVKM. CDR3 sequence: CASSSPGVANYGYTF.

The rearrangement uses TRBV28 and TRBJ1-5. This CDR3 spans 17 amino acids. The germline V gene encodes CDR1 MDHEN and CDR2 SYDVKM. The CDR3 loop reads CASSLLGYGYSNQPQHF. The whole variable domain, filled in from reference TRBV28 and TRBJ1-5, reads DVKVTQSSRYLVKRTGEKVFLECVQDMDHENMFWYRQDPGLGLRLIYFSYDVKMKEKGDIPEGYSVSREKKERFSLILESASTNQTSMYLCASSLLGYGYSNQPQHFGDGTRLSIL.

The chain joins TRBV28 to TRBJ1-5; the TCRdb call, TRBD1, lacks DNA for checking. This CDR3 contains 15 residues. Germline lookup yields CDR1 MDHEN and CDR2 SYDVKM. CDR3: CASRTGGKEYQPQHF.

CDR3: CAWSEGLGRRETQYF. The chain has TRBV30 and TRBJ2-5; the D call of TRBD2 rests on TCRdb alone, since no DNA is present to check it. The CDR3 totals 15 residues. Germline V gene lookup returns CDR1 GTSNPN and CDR2 SVGIG (reference sequence).

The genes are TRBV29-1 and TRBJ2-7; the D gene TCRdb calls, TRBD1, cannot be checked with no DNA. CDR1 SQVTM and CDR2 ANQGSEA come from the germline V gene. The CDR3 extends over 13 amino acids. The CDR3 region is CSVQPGGAYEQYF.

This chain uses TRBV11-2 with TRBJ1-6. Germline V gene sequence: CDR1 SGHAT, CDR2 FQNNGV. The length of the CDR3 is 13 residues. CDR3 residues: CASSSYRNSPLLF.

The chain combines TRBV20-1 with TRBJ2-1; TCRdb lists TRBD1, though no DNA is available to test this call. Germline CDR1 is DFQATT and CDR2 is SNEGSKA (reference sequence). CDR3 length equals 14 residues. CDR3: CSARHSSGGGGQFF.

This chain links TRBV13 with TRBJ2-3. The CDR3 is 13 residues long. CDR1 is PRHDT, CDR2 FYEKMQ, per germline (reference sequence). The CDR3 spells CASSSTIRDTQYF.

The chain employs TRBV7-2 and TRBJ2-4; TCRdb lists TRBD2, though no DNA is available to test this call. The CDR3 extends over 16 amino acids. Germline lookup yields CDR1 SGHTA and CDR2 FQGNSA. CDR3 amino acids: CASSLETGGAKNMQYF.

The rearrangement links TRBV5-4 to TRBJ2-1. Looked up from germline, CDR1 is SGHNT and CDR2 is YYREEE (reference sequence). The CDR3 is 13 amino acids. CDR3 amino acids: CASRDPQYNEQFF.

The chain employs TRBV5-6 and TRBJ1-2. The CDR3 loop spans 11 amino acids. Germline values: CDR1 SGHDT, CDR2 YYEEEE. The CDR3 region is CASSLYYGYTF.